The present T cell receptor beta chain was sequenced within a study of blood T cell repertoires in COVID-19. Study-wide background: COVID-19 samples, acute and convalescent, were from the United States, Italy and Spain.

The CDR3 runs 15 residues. CDR1 is LGHNA and CDR2 is YSLEER in the germline V gene. Trimming cost V 3 bases and J 6 bases; bases outside gene matches: 4. Source study methods: How many nucleated cells were present was estimated from reference gene primer amplification. Using immunoSEQ multiplex PCR, the repertoire was profiled, and TCRdb retains in-frame clones only, with some absent. For V, J and clone size, that table is used; D and trimming come from the DNA. The sample has 150,000 to 200,000 clones, about 75% seen once. Remarks on this clone: The sample carries other DNA sequences with the same CDR3.

This receptor was taken from a woman in her fifties or sixties with active or convalescent COVID-19. The sequenced sample was peripheral blood. The rearrangement links TRBV4-3 to TRBJ1-6; TRBD1 matches 8 bases. Here the CDR3 reads CASSQTGTGNSPLHF. CDR3 in DNA: TGCGCCAGCAGCCAGACCGGGACAGGTAATTCACCCCTCCACTTT.